This is a list of T cell receptor beta chains from one sample in a study of blood T cells in healthy people across ages. TCRdb independently ran MiXCR on the 5' RACE reads; one entry per CDR3 protein. The table records 600,000 or so distinct CDR3 sequences, approximately 30% of them present only once. The sample consisted of blood. The receptor source for this set is a woman at least 80 years old in good health. The CDR3 runs from the conserved cysteine through the conserved F or W. D genes are given only for firm matches. For some rows the clone size is stated as once, few or many, or as a class when expanded; others skip it.

j_call | v_call | clone_size | d_call | cdr3_aa | cdr3_nt
TRBJ2-1 | TRBV7-3 | many | . | CASSLVGTPNSYNEQFF | TGTGCCAGCAGCTTAGTTGGGACGCCGAACTCCTACAATGAGCAGTTCTTC
TRBJ2-7 | TRBV28 | many | . | CASSAVGEQYF | TGTGCCAGCAGCGCTGTAGGGGAGCAGTACTTC
TRBJ1-2 | TRBV7-2 | many | . | CASSPSSFGYTF | TGTGCCAGCAGCCCGTCGAGTTTTGGCTACACCTTC
TRBJ1-2 | TRBV29-1 | . | . | CSVESGDNYGYTF | TGCAGCGTTGAATCTGGGGATAACTATGGCTACACCTTC
TRBJ2-7 | TRBV20-1 | many | . | CSARDWGHGSYEQYF | TGCAGTGCTAGAGATTGGGGACACGGATCCTACGAGCAGTACTTC
TRBJ1-2 | TRBV24-1 | many | . | CATSDSGQGNGYTF | TGTGCCACCAGTGACTCGGGGCAGGGGAATGGCTACACCTTC
TRBJ1-1 | TRBV29-1 | few | . | CSVVLMVYNTEAFF | TGCAGCGTTGTTTTAATGGTTTACAACACTGAAGCTTTCTTT
TRBJ2-1 | TRBV7-9 | . | . | CASSASKSQYNEQFF | TGTGCCAGCAGCGCGTCCAAGTCCCAATACAATGAGCAGTTCTTC
TRBJ2-3 | TRBV6-1 | many | TRBD1 | CATQRGTGITDTQYF | TGTGCCACCCAGAGGGGGACAGGGATTACAGATACGCAGTATTTT
TRBJ1-6 | TRBV20-1 | once | . | CSARAPGSVRSPLHF | TGCAGTGCTAGAGCGCCAGGGTCTGTTAGGTCACCCCTCCACTTT
TRBJ1-1 | TRBV5-1 | few | . | CASSFGDGVNTEAFF | TGCGCCAGCAGCTTCGGGGACGGAGTGAACACTGAAGCTTTCTTT
TRBJ2-1 | TRBV5-1 | many | . | CASSLIRGGYNEQFF | TGCGCCAGCAGCTTGATCCGGGGTGGGTACAATGAGCAGTTCTTC
TRBJ2-1 | TRBV11-2 | few | TRBD1 | CASSPDRGYNEQFF | TGTGCCAGCAGCCCGGACAGGGGCTACAATGAGCAGTTCTTC
TRBJ2-7 | TRBV6-5 | many | TRBD2 | CASSYTGTSYEQYF | TGTGCCAGCAGTTACACCGGGACTAGCTACGAGCAGTACTTC
TRBJ2-5 | TRBV2 | many | . | CASSETGRQETQYF | TGTGCCAGCAGTGAAACAGGGAGGCAAGAGACCCAGTACTTC
TRBJ1-5 | TRBV7-8 | many | . | CASSPRPTVGNQPQHF | TGTGCCAGCAGCCCCAGGCCGACGGTGGGCAATCAGCCCCAGCATTTT
TRBJ2-3 | TRBV28 | few | . | CASAPRTDTQYF | TGTGCCAGCGCACCCAGGACGGATACGCAGTATTTT
TRBJ2-7 | TRBV7-2 | many | . | CASSSQWGYEQYF | TGTGCCAGCAGCTCGCAGTGGGGCTACGAGCAGTACTTC
TRBJ2-1 | TRBV12-3/TRBV12-4 | few | . | CASSLAVSYNEQFF | TGTGCCAGCAGTTTAGCGGTCTCCTACAATGAGCAGTTCTTC
TRBJ1-2 | TRBV19 | few | TRBD1 | CASRRQGTESRGYTF | TGTGCCAGTAGGAGGCAGGGGACAGAATCGCGGGGCTACACCTTC
TRBJ1-1 | TRBV7-2 | many | . | CASSLSPAANTEAFF | TGTGCCAGCAGCTTATCCCCCGCAGCGAACACTGAAGCTTTCTTT
TRBJ2-7 | TRBV10-3 | many | TRBD2 | CAISAFGTSVSEQYF | TGTGCCATCAGTGCGTTCGGGACTAGCGTCAGCGAGCAGTACTTC
TRBJ1-2 | TRBV19 | many | TRBD1 | CASSTDRGRHGYTF | TGTGCCAGTAGTACGGACAGGGGGCGACACGGCTACACCTTC
TRBJ2-7 | TRBV12-3/TRBV12-4 | . | . | CASALSIVRTYEQYF | TGTGCCAGCGCCCTCTCAATTGTGAGAACCTACGAGCAGTACTTC
TRBJ2-5 | TRBV29-1 | . | TRBD2 | CSVGRPSGGPYQETQYF | TGCAGCGTTGGGCGTCCTAGCGGGGGGCCGTACCAAGAGACCCAGTACTTC
TRBJ2-7 | TRBV6-5 | . | TRBD1 | CASSNHGTGPYEQYF | TGTGCCAGCAGTAACCACGGGACAGGCCCCTACGAGCAGTACTTC
TRBJ1-2 | TRBV3-1 | . | . | CASSQEVQGGSYGYTF | TGTGCCAGCAGCCAAGAGGTACAGGGTGGTAGCTATGGCTACACCTTC